This note documents a single T cell receptor beta chain sequence. Repertoires were generated with immunoSEQ multiplex PCR, while TCRdb's copy carries only in-frame clones and drops some. Of about 140,000 clones in the sample, around nine tenths were seen once. These data are taken from a study of T cell responses to AZD1222 COVID-19 vaccine. The receptor was derived from an adult in good health. The material was peripheral blood, obtained on day 0 of AZD1222 vaccination.

The CDR3 DNA reads TGTGCCAGCAGCTTAACGGCGGGAGATCAGCCCCAGCATTTT. It yields the protein CASSLTAGDQPQHF. This chain uses TRBV7-9 with TRBJ1-5; D call uncertain. The length of the CDR3 is 14 residues. Germline V gene data show CDR1 as SEHNR and CDR2 as FQNEAQ (reference sequence). The V end lost 2 bases, the J end lost 5 bases, and 10 bases lay between the germline ends.